This record covers a single T cell receptor (beta chain). This specimen comes from a study of sequential checkpoint blockade in melanoma. Overall study: After both sequences, patients received maintenance nivolumab.

With 5 bases removed from V and 5 bases from J, the gap between germline ends came to 13 bases. The length of the CDR3 is 13 residues. The germline CDR1 and CDR2 sequences are MNHEY and SVGAGI. Sequencing was performed with immunoSEQ multiplex PCR; in TCRdb, only in-frame clones are kept and a portion is missing. The repertoire includes 5,000 to 5,500 clones, approximately 82% of them detected once, and approximately 60% sits in the top ten. Treatment in this sample: randomized to nivolumab then ipilimumab (arm A) or the reverse (arm B). This chain uses TRBV6-5 with TRBJ2-7; a possible D gene is TRBD1 (6 bases). The source is a human donor with melanoma. Sequencing used CD8+ T cells sorted from blood (inferred from file names), obtained from a patient given nivolumab and ipilimumab in sequence. In DNA, the CDR3 is TGTGCCAGCAGTAGACCAGGGGACCACGAGCAGTACTTC. Encoded protein: CASSRPGDHEQYF.